This T cell receptor beta chain appears in the sequencing data of a study of blood T cells in healthy people across ages. Study-wide findings and caveats: There was a strong correlation between TCR beta diversity and naive T cell percentage.

This clonotype was seen a few times. The antigen remains undetermined. The second PCR ran roughly 6 to 11 cycles with a sample-barcoded 5' primer and J-beta primers. The authors tagged each cDNA molecule using a template-switch adaptor with 12 random nucleotides. TCRdb re-derived calls from the 5' RACE reads in MiXCR, one entry per CDR3 protein. In the table there are about 800,000 distinct CDR3 sequences, roughly 46% of which are singletons. Trimming cost V 3 bases and J 0 bases, with 15 bases left between them. The CDR3 runs 16 residues. Germline CDR1 is DFQATT and CDR2 is SNEGSKA (reference sequence).

Sequenced sample: blood. The chain links TRBV20-1 to TRBJ2-1, with D possibly being TRBD1 or TRBD2 (5 bases each). The clonotype comes from a man at least 80 years old in good health. CDR3 sequence: CSASDAGSSSYNEQFF. DNA of the CDR3: TGCAGTGCTAGTGACGCAGGGAGCAGCTCCTACAATGAGCAGTTCTTC.